Sequencing of this T cell receptor (beta chain) was carried out in a study of beta chain features in type 1 diabetes. The V gene end was trimmed by 5 bases and the J gene end by 8 bases; junction bases not matched to a gene: 5. Germline assignment: CDR1 SEHNR and CDR2 FQNEAQ (reference sequence). The CDR3 runs to 15 residues. This clone turned up a few times. The study reverse transcribed the entire isolated RNA, so it sequenced expressed TCRB transcripts. The repertoire was sequenced with immunoSEQ multiplex PCR; TCRdb's copy has only in-frame clones and lacks some. This sample has 200,000 to 250,000 clones, with around 9.9% found just once.

Sequencing was carried out using central memory CD4+ T cells from blood. The clonotype was recovered from a man aged 18 to 30 in good health. V gene TRBV7-9 combines with J gene TRBJ2-1; 14 nucleotides match TRBD2. CDR3 DNA: TGTGCCAGCAGCCCGCGACTAGCGGGAGGGGATGAGCAGTTCTTC. This translates into CASSPRLAGGDEQFF.